The present TCR beta chain was sequenced within a study of blood T cell repertoires in COVID-19. Study details: Specimens from acute and convalescent COVID-19 originated in the United States, Italy and Spain.

Here immunoSEQ multiplex PCR was the method, and the copy in TCRdb shows in-frame clones only, minus some. This table holds 150,000 to 200,000 clones, 84% found once. Sequencing input: peripheral blood. The sequence was obtained from a human donor in a cohort sampled during active COVID-19.

The CDR3 here is CASSFEHSEQYF. The CDR3 DNA follows: TGTGCCAGCAGCTTCGAGCACTCCGAGCAGTACTTC. The chain is built from TRBV5-4 and TRBJ2-7, with no clear D. CDR3 size: 12 residues. In germline, CDR1 is SGHNT, CDR2 YYREEE (reference sequence). V was trimmed by 2 bases and J by 6 bases, leaving 9 bases between them.